This T cell receptor beta chain was obtained from a study of T cell repertoires in cytomegalovirus infection. On the study more broadly: Public TCR beta signatures marked donors with CMV infection and the matching HLA. Study results and caveats: Pooled public TCR beta family frequency picked out CMV carriers with the relevant HLA. Dominating the ex vivo response were HLA-C-restricted CMV-specific TCR beta clonotypes.

For this clonotype: As yet, its antigen is unknown. Because the CDR3 is missing its conserved closing phenylalanine or tryptophan, this is likely a read error.

Germline CDR1 is SGHVS and CDR2 is FQNEAQ. The CDR3 contains 14 residues. V was shortened by 4 bases and J by 2 bases, with 11 bases between the two germline ends. TCRdb re-called the reads with MiXCR, one entry per CDR3 protein. The sample has about 450,000 distinct CDR3 sequences, roughly 30% seen once; the top ten hold about 13%. Material for sequencing was PBMCs. The chain is built from TRBV7-8 and TRBJ2-5, with a weak D call TRBD1 (5 bases). The receptor was isolated from a human donor in good health (CMV status not recorded). Some clones in this sample may be carry-over from other donors' samples. The CDR3 DNA is TGTGCCAGCAGCTGGAGACAGCCGCAAGAGACCCAGTACTTA. Residues: CASSWRQPQETQYL.